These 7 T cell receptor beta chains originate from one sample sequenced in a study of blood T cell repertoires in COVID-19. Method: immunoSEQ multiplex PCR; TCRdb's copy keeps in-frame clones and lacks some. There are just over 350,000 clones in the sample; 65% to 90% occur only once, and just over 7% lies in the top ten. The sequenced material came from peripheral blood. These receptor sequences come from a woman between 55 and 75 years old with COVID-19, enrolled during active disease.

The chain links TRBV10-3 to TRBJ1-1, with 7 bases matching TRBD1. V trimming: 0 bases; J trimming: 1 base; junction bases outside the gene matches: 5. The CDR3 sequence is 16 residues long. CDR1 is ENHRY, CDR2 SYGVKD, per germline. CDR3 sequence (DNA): TGTGCCATCAGTGAGTCGAGGACAGGATCGAACACTGAAGCTTTCTTT. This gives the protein CAISESRTGSNTEAFF.

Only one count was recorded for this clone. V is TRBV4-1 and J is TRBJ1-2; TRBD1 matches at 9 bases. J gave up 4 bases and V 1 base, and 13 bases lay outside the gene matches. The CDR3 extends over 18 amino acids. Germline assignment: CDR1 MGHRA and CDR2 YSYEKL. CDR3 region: CASSQGETGGKGSYGYTF. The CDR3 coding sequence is TGCGCCAGCAGCCAAGGCGAGACAGGGGGGAAAGGTAGCTATGGCTACACCTTC.

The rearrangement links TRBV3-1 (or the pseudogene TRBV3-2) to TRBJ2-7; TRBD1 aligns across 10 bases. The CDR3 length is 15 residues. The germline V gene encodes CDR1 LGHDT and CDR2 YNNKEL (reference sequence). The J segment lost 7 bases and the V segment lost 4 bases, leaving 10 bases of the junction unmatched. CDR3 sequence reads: CASSLLGQGQREQYF. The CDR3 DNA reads TGTGCCAGCAGCCTATTGGGACAGGGGCAGAGGGAGCAGTACTTC.

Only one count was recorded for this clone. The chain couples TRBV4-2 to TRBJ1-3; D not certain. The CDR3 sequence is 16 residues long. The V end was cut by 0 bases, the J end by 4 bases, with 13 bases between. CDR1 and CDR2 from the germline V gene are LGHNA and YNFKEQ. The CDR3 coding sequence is TGTGCCAGCAGCCAAGATCTACCCGAGGGAGGAAACACCATATATTTT. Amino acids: CASSQDLPEGGNTIYF.

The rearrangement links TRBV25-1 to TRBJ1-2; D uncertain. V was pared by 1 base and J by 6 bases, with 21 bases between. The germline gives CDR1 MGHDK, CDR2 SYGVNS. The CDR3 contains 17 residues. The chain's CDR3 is CASSESEAGTWANGYTF. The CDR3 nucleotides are TGTGCCAGCAGTGAATCGGAAGCGGGCACATGGGCTAATGGCTACACCTTC.

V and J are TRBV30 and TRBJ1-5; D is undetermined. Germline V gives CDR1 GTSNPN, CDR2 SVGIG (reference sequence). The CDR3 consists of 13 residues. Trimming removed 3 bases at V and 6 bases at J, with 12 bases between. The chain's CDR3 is CAWRGSSGQPQHF. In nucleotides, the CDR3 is TGTGCCTGGAGAGGCAGTTCGGGTCAGCCCCAGCATTTT.

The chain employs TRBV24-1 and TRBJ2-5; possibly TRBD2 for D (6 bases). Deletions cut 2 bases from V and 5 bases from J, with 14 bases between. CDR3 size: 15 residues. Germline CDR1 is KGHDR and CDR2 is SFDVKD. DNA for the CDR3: TGTGCCACCAGTGATTCTGGTGCTGGGAGGGAGACCCAGTACTTC. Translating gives CATSDSGAGRETQYF.